The next 14 T cell receptor beta chains were all read from a single sample in a study of blood T cell repertoires in COVID-19 (dated by TCRdb to 2018 to 2020). Library creation used the immunoSEQ multiplex PCR assay. The clones in this table, taken by TCRdb from immuneACCESS, are in-frame only. Not every clone is retained; where verified, under half of the shortfall comes from an unresolved V gene, and the cause of the rest is unknown. This sample lists 210,000 or so clones; 83% were detected once. In total, the top ten clones hold less than 3.5% of the sample. The specimen sequenced was peripheral blood. These receptors were collected from a man in his forties or fifties with active or convalescent COVID-19.

The chain recombines TRBV28 with TRBJ2-7; a possible D gene is TRBD2 (6 bases). There are 12 residues in the CDR3. V lost 4 bases and J lost 4, with 8 bases in between. Per the germline V gene, CDR1 is MDHEN and CDR2 is SYDVKM. CDR3 region: CASSSGLYEQYF. The DNA of the CDR3 is TGTGCCAGCAGTTCGGGACTGTACGAGCAGTACTTC.

This sequence joins TRBV9 and TRBJ1-3; the D is unclear. CDR3 size: 15 residues. Trimming took off 0 bases at V and 4 bases at J, with 11 bases between the two ends. The germline V gene encodes CDR1 SGDLS and CDR2 YYNGEE. CDR3 sequence: CASSVEAGMGNTIYF. CDR3 nucleotides: TGTGCCAGCAGCGTAGAGGCGGGGATGGGAAACACCATATATTTT.

The chain employs TRBV30 and TRBJ2-1, with 14 bases identical to TRBD2. This CDR3 spans 13 amino acids. Germline lookup yields CDR1 GTSNPN and CDR2 SVGIG (reference sequence). V shed 3 bases, J shed 12 bases, and the junction held 4 bases outside the gene matches. The CDR3 DNA sequence: TGTGCCTGGAGAGGGACTAGCGGGGGAACGCAGTTCTTC. This translates into CAWRGTSGGTQFF. The full variable domain, with the rest looked up from reference TRBV30 and TRBJ2-1, is SQTIHQWPATLVQPVGSPLSLECTVEGTSNPNLYWYRQAAGRGLQLLFYSVGIGQISSEVPQNLSASRPQDRQFILSSKKLLLSDSGFYLCAWRGTSGGTQFFGPGTRLTVL.

The CDR3 coding sequence is TGTGCCTGGGGGGACAGCGATCAGCCCCAGCATTTT. Translating it yields CAWGDSDQPQHF. V is TRBV30 and J is TRBJ1-5, with TRBD1 matching over 7 bases. V was clipped by 5 bases and J by 5 bases; unmatched bases: 3. Germline CDR1 is GTSNPN and CDR2 is SVGIG (reference sequence). The CDR3 sequence is 12 residues long.

V and J are TRBV20-1 and TRBJ2-7, with 12 bases that match TRBD2. This CDR3 spans 15 amino acids. V was pared by 3 bases and J by 6 bases, with 9 bases of the junction left unmatched. Germline lookup yields CDR1 DFQATT and CDR2 SNEGSKA (reference sequence). The CDR3 loop reads CSASPLAGGPVEQYF. The CDR3 nucleotides read TGCAGTGCTAGTCCCCTAGCGGGAGGGCCGGTCGAGCAGTACTTC.

The chain carries TRBV6-1 and TRBJ2-5, with a weak D call TRBD1 (6 bases). CDR3 size: 15 residues. Trimming pared 0 bases from V and 5 bases from J, leaving 13 bases between. Per the germline V gene, CDR1 is MNHNS and CDR2 is SASEGT. The CDR3 spells CASSEAGGYLETQYF. The CDR3 DNA follows: TGTGCCAGCAGTGAAGCAGGGGGATACTTGGAGACCCAGTACTTC.

The chain uses TRBV29-1 and TRBJ2-7; 11 nucleotides match TRBD2. From germline, CDR1 is SQVTM and CDR2 ANQGSEA. The ends lost 7 bases at V and 6 bases at J; junction bases unmatched: 8. This CDR3 contains 13 residues. The CDR3 DNA sequence: TGCAGCGCCTTGAACCTAGCGGGAGGCGAGCAGTACTTC. It yields the protein CSALNLAGGEQYF.

This chain joins TRBV5-4 and TRBJ2-7; D is perhaps TRBD1 (5 bases). This CDR3 contains 15 residues. Trimming removed 0 bases from V and 1 base from J, with 11 bases in between. CDR1 is SGHNT and CDR2 is YYREEE in the germline V gene (reference sequence). The CDR3 DNA is TGTGCCAGCAGCTTGGGGTCGACAGTTTCCTACGAGCAGTACTTC. Amino acids: CASSLGSTVSYEQYF. Based on the CDR3 plus reference TRBV5-4 and TRBJ2-7, the full variable domain is ETGVTQSPTHLIKTRGQQVTLRCSSQSGHNTVSWYQQALGQGPQFIFQYYREEENGRGNFPPRFSGLQFPNYSSELNVNALELDDSALYLCASSLGSTVSYEQYFGPGTRLTVT.

The chain has TRBV4-1 and TRBJ2-1; the D gene is possibly TRBD2 (6 bases). This CDR3 spans 15 amino acids. Germline-derived CDR1 and CDR2 are MGHRA and YSYEKL. V was shortened by 1 base and J by 5 bases, with 12 bases between the two germline ends. The CDR3 loop reads CASSQAGLRDNEQFF. In DNA, the CDR3 is TGCGCCAGCAGCCAAGCGGGACTCCGGGACAATGAGCAGTTCTTC.

This chain uses TRBV13 with TRBJ1-2; no reliable D call. The CDR3 has 16 amino acids. The germline gives CDR1 PRHDT, CDR2 FYEKMQ (reference sequence). Trimming took off 0 bases at V and 4 bases at J, with 15 bases between the two ends. CDR3 sequence: CASSLGKVTGGYGYTF. Here the CDR3 DNA reads TGTGCCAGCAGCTTAGGCAAAGTAACGGGAGGCTATGGCTACACCTTC. The complete variable domain, with remaining parts taken from reference TRBV13 and TRBJ1-2, reads AAGVIQSPRHLIKEKRETATLKCYPIPRHDTVYWYQQGPGQDPQFLISFYEKMQSDKGSIPDRFSAQQFSDYHSELNMSSLELGDSALYFCASSLGKVTGGYGYTFGSGTRLTVV.

The gene calls are TRBV10-3 and TRBJ1-3; D remains unclear. Trimming left V 0 bases short and J 4 bases short, with 10 bases between. The germline V gene encodes CDR1 ENHRY and CDR2 SYGVKD. CDR3 length: 15 amino acids. CDR3 coding DNA: TGTGCCATCAGTGAGTCGATGGTGGCCGGAAACACCATATATTTT. This gives the protein CAISESMVAGNTIYF.

V is TRBV15 and J is TRBJ1-2; the D gene is possibly TRBD1 (5 bases). This CDR3 contains 16 residues. Germline V CDR1 and CDR2: LNHNV, YYDKDF (reference sequence). V dropped 3 bases and J dropped 1 base, with 15 bases sitting between them. DNA of the CDR3: TGTGCCACCAGCAGGGAGGGGCGAAGGTTTAACTATGGCTACACCTTC. This translates into CATSREGRRFNYGYTF.

This sequence joins TRBV5-1 and TRBJ2-1, with D tentatively TRBD1 (5 bases). The CDR3 covers 17 residues. V lost 4 bases to trimming and J lost 1 base, with 18 bases between them. CDR1 and CDR2 from the germline V gene are SGHRS and YFSETQ. CDR3 bases: TGCGCCAGCAGCCTCCGCCGTGGGGCGGTTTCCTACAATGAGCAGTTCTTC. Amino acids: CASSLRRGAVSYNEQFF.

The chain joins TRBV29-1 to TRBJ2-1; D uncertain. V was cut by 5 bases and J by 4 bases, with 9 bases left in between. CDR1 is SQVTM and CDR2 is ANQGSEA in the germline V gene. This CDR3 has 12 amino acids. In DNA, the CDR3 is TGCAGCGTTACGGGTCAGTACAATGAGCAGTTCTTC. Translated: CSVTGQYNEQFF.